This passage covers 23 T cell receptor beta chains from one sample sequenced in a study of blood T cells in healthy people across ages. Together with a sample-barcoded 5' primer, a J-beta primer mix was included in a second PCR lasting about 6 to 12 cycles. TCRdb redid the calling of the 5' RACE reads with MiXCR, one entry per CDR3 protein. The sample has approximately 360,000 distinct CDR3 sequences, approximately 51% seen once; the top ten hold 51%. Specimen: blood. Receptors were obtained from a man aged 60-69 years in good health.

This clonotype occurred a few times. The chain combines TRBV12-3 or TRBV12-4 with TRBJ2-3; 8 bases map to TRBD1. CDR3 length: 13 amino acids. V was clipped by 6 bases and J by 7 bases; unmatched bases: 6. The CDR3 region is CASSPTGGNTQYF. The CDR3 bases are TGTGCCAGCAGCCCTACAGGGGGGAATACGCAGTATTTT.

This clonotype was detected many times. The chain has TRBV7-9 and TRBJ2-3, with 12 bases matching TRBD2. V gave up 5 bases and J gave up 7 bases; unmatched junction bases: 7. There are 15 residues in the CDR3. Germline CDR1 SEHNR, CDR2 FQNEAQ (reference sequence). CDR3 loop: CASSVGLAGHNTQYF. The CDR3 coding sequence is TGTGCCAGCAGCGTCGGACTAGCGGGACATAATACGCAGTATTTT.

The rearrangement links TRBV20-1 to TRBJ2-7, with 7 bases matching TRBD2. The J call may not be correct, given that the DNA end is closer to TRBJ2-5. CDR3 size: 15 residues. The germline CDR1 and CDR2 sequences are DFQATT and SNEGSKA (reference sequence). In DNA form, the CDR3 reads TGCAGTGCTAGATCGGCGGCGGGGGTGGGAGAGACCCAGTACTTC. Amino acid sequence: CSARSAAGVGETQYF.

This clonotype was picked up one time. V usage is TRBV12-3 or TRBV12-4 and J usage is TRBJ2-7, with TRBD2 matching 7 bases. This CDR3 contains 14 residues. The ends lost 6 bases at V and 5 bases at J; junction bases unmatched: 10. The CDR3 region has the DNA TGTGCCAGCAGGAGGGACTCGGGGGGAGACGAGCAGTACTTC. This sequence encodes CASRRDSGGDEQYF.

The sample holds one count of this clonotype. The J gene is TRBJ2-3, the V gene TRBV24-1; 8 nucleotides agree with TRBD2. In germline, CDR1 is KGHDR, CDR2 SFDVKD. The CDR3 is made up of 15 amino acids. Trimming took 12 bases from V and 4 from J; bases not matched to a gene: 14. The CDR3 spells CAVRGTGGSADTQYF. In nucleotides, the CDR3 is TGTGCCGTCCGTGGAACGGGAGGGTCCGCAGATACGCAGTATTTT.

The rearrangement joins TRBV21-1 to TRBJ1-2; no DNA check was done on the table's D call, TRBD1. TRBV21-1 is an annotated pseudogene. The CDR3 contains 17 residues. The CDR3: CASSSPSPGQEDYGYTF. The CDR3 nucleotides read TGTGCCAGCAGCTCCCCCTCACCGGGACAGGAGGACTATGGCTACACCTTC.

This clonotype was seen ten or more times. The chain joins TRBV6-1 to TRBJ1-1, with a weak D call TRBD1 (5 bases). The CDR3 has 17 amino acids. With 7 bases removed from V and 1 base from J, the gap between germline ends came to 22 bases. CDR1 MNHNS and CDR2 SASEGT come from the germline V gene. The CDR3 DNA follows: TGTGCCAGCAAACCAGGGTCTGCGGCTGGGCGGAACACTGAAGCTTTCTTT. Encoded protein: CASKPGSAAGRNTEAFF.

This clonotype occurred a few times. This sequence joins TRBV7-2 and TRBJ2-7; 9 bases agree with TRBD2. The germline gives CDR1 SGHTA, CDR2 FQGNSA. J was trimmed by 2 bases and V by 5 bases; bases with no gene match: 7. This CDR3 has 15 residues. The CDR3 region has the DNA TGTGCCAGCAGCCCCCGGCCTAGCGGGGCCTACGAGCAGTACTTC. Amino acids: CASSPRPSGAYEQYF. Complete variable domain (other parts from reference TRBV7-2 and TRBJ2-7): GAGVSQSPSNKVTEKGKDVELRCDPISGHTALYWYRQSLGQGLEFLIYFQGNSAPDKSGLPSDRFSAERTGGSVSTLTIQRTQQEDSAVYLCASSPRPSGAYEQYFGPGTRLTVT.

The chain uses TRBV7-2 and TRBJ2-5; a weak D match, TRBD2 (6 bases). CDR1 and CDR2 (germline): SGHTA, FQGNSA. Trimming removed 3 bases from V and 2 bases from J, with 13 bases in between. The CDR3 spans 15 residues. Here the CDR3 reads CASSFRGAAQETQYF. Written as DNA, the CDR3 is TGTGCCAGCAGCTTCCGCGGGGCAGCGCAAGAGACCCAGTACTTC.

The V and J genes are TRBV12-3 or TRBV12-4 and TRBJ2-3, with TRBD1 identical over 8 bases. J was trimmed by 4 bases and V by 5 bases; bases with no gene match: 8. CDR3 length: 15 residues. As DNA, the CDR3 is TGTGCCAGCAGTCCCGGACAGGGAGGCGCAGATACGCAGTATTTT. It codes for CASSPGQGGADTQYF.

This clonotype has at least ten counts. V gene TRBV29-1 combines with J gene TRBJ2-1, with D perhaps matching TRBD2 (5 bases). Trimming shortened V by 4 bases and J by 9 bases, and 13 bases separated the two germline ends. Germline assignment: CDR1 SQVTM and CDR2 ANQGSEA. The CDR3 has 12 residues. CDR3 region: CSVAQLVGEQFF. DNA of the CDR3: TGCAGCGTTGCGCAACTAGTCGGTGAGCAGTTCTTC.

In its sample, this clonotype was seen a few times. J is TRBJ2-7 and V is TRBV2; possibly TRBD1 for D (5 bases). There are 12 residues in the CDR3. Trimming pared 6 bases from V and 3 bases from J, leaving 9 bases between. Per germline, CDR1 SNHLY and CDR2 FYNNEI. The CDR3 DNA is TGTGCCAGCAGCGAGGACAACTACGAGCAGTACTTC. The encoded protein is CASSEDNYEQYF.

This clonotype was found a few times. V is TRBV12-3 or TRBV12-4 and J is TRBJ2-6, with D possibly TRBD1 on 5 matching bases. Deletions cut 3 bases from V and 1 base from J, with 7 bases between. The CDR3 consists of 15 residues. This CDR3 reads CASSFPGSGANVLTF. The DNA of the CDR3 is TGTGCCAGCAGTTTCCCAGGGTCTGGGGCCAACGTCCTGACTTTC.

Turning to this clonotype: A much larger clonotype is one base distant, so this may be a read error. The chain uses TRBV5-1 and TRBJ2-5; the D gene is possibly TRBD2 (6 bases). The CDR3 extends over 14 amino acids. Germline V lookup: CDR1 SGHRS, CDR2 YFSETQ. The CDR3: CAGSPGTPKETQYF. CDR3 nucleotides: TGCGCCGGCAGCCCCGGGACTCCTAAAGAGACCCAGTACTTC.

V is TRBV3-1 and J is TRBJ1-2; D is uncertain. The CDR3 is 15 residues long. Germline CDR1 and CDR2: LGHDT and YNNKEL (reference sequence). The V end was cut by 6 bases, the J end by 4 bases, with 18 bases between. As DNA, the CDR3 is TGTGCCAGCAGAGAAAGAGTGGGATTTGGCTATGGCTACACCTTC. It encodes CASRERVGFGYGYTF.

This clonotype has more than one count but fewer than ten. The V call is TRBV20-1, the J call TRBJ1-1; D is ambiguous. Germline CDR1 and CDR2: DFQATT and SNEGSKA (reference sequence). V gave up 1 base and J gave up 0 bases, with 9 bases separating them. The CDR3 extends over 14 amino acids. The CDR3 loop is CSARVGRLNTEAFF. The CDR3 coding sequence is TGCAGTGCTAGAGTAGGAAGGCTGAACACTGAAGCTTTCTTT.

V is TRBV5-1 and J is TRBJ2-6; D unclear. This CDR3 spans 16 amino acids. Germline lookup yields CDR1 SGHRS and CDR2 YFSETQ. The V and J ends lost 4 bases and 0 bases respectively, with 11 bases between them. CDR3 loop: CASSTRLISGANVLTF. The CDR3 bases are TGCGCCAGCAGCACCCGACTGATCTCTGGGGCCAACGTCCTGACTTTC.

The chain recombines TRBV20-1 with TRBJ2-1; the D is unclear. This CDR3 contains 11 residues. Trimming took off 6 bases at V and 5 bases at J, with 8 bases between the two ends. Per the germline V gene, CDR1 is DFQATT and CDR2 is SNEGSKA (reference sequence). Written as DNA, the CDR3 is TGCAGTGCCCTAGTCCACAATGAGCAGTTCTTC. It is translated as CSALVHNEQFF.

Here the CDR3 reads CSVDLGGYTF. The CDR3 DNA follows: TGCAGCGTTGACCTGGGTGGCTACACCTTC. The chain uses TRBV29-1 and TRBJ1-2; no definite D call. This CDR3 region has 10 residues. V gave up 3 bases and J gave up 7 bases, with 6 bases separating them. Germline CDR1 is SQVTM and CDR2 is ANQGSEA.

This chain uses TRBV6-4 with TRBJ2-1; D tentatively fits TRBD1 or TRBD2 (5 bases each). Trimming cost V 5 bases and J 9 bases, with 14 bases left between them. CDR1 is MRHNA and CDR2 is SNTAGT in the germline V gene. This CDR3 has 13 residues. The DNA for the CDR3 is TGTGCCAGCAGTTCCCTCGAGGGGAGTGAGCAGTTCTTC. Translating it yields CASSSLEGSEQFF.

V gene TRBV11-2 combines with J gene TRBJ1-2, with 8 bases lining up with TRBD1. V trimming: 5 bases; J trimming: 8 bases; junction bases outside the gene matches: 10. Germline lookup yields CDR1 SGHAT and CDR2 FQNNGV. This CDR3 is 14 amino acids long. The CDR3 DNA reads TGTGCCAGCAGCCTGGATACCGGGACAGGAGGCTACACCTTC. Its translation: CASSLDTGTGGYTF. Variable domain in full (rest from reference TRBV11-2 and TRBJ1-2): EAGVAQSPRYKIIEKRQSVAFWCNPISGHATLYWYQQILGQGPKLLIQFQNNGVVDDSQLPKDRFSAERLKGVDSTLKIQPAKLEDSAVYLCASSLDTGTGGYTFGSGTRLTVV.

This clonotype was seen only once. The chain combines TRBV6-5 with TRBJ2-5; D is unresolved. This CDR3 region has 11 residues. V was trimmed by 5 bases and J by 6 bases, leaving 7 bases between them. The germline V gene has CDR1 MNHEY and CDR2 SVGAGI. CDR3 nucleotides: TGTGCCAGCAGTACGTTCAAGACCCAGTACTTC. As protein: CASSTFKTQYF.

The V gene is TRBV11-1, the J gene TRBJ2-7, with 11 bases aligning to TRBD1. V trimming: 5 bases; J trimming: 5 bases; junction bases outside the gene matches: 5. This CDR3 region has 14 residues. CDR1 is SGHAT and CDR2 is FQDESV in the germline V gene (reference sequence). The CDR3 DNA is TGTGCCAGCAGCGAATGGGACAGGGGGAACGAGCAGTACTTC. Its translation: CASSEWDRGNEQYF. The whole variable domain, remainder taken from reference TRBV11-1 and TRBJ2-7, is EAEVAQSPRYKITEKSQAVAFWCDPISGHATLYWYRQILGQGPELLVQFQDESVVDDSQLPKDRFSAERLKGVDSTLKIQPAELGDSAMYLCASSEWDRGNEQYFGPGTRLTVT.